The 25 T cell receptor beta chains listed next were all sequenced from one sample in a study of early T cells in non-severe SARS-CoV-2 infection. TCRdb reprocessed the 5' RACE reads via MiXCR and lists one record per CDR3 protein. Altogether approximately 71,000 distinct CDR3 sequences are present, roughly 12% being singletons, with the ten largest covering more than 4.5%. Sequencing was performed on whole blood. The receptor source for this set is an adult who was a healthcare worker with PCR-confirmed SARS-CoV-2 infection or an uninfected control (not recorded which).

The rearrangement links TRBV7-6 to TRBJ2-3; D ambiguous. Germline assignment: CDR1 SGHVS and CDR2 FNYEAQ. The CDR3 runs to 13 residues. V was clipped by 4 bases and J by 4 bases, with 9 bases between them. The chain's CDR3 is CASSSQSADTQYF. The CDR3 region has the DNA TGTGCCAGCAGCTCTCAGTCCGCAGATACGCAGTATTTT.

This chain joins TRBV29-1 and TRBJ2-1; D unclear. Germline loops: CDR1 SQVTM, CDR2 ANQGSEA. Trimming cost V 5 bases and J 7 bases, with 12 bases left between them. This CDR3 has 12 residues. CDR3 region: CSVLSLRNEQFF. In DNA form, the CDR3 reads TGCAGCGTTCTGTCCCTTAGGAATGAGCAGTTCTTC.

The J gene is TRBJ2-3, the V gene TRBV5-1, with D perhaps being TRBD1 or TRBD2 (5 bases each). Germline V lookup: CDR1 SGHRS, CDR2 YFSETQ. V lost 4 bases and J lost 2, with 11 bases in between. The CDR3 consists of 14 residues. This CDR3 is CASSTGTITDTQYF. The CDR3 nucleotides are TGCGCCAGCAGCACCGGGACGATCACAGATACGCAGTATTTT.

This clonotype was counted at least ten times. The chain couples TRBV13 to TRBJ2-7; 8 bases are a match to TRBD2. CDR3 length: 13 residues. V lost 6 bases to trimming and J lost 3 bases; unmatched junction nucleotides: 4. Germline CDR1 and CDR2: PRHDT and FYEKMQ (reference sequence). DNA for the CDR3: TGTGCCAGCAGACTAGCGGCGGACTACGAGCAGTACTTC. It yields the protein CASRLAADYEQYF. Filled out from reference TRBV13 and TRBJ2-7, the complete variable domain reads AAGVIQSPRHLIKEKRETATLKCYPIPRHDTVYWYQQGPGQDPQFLISFYEKMQSDKGSIPDRFSAQQFSDYHSELNMSSLELGDSALYFCASRLAADYEQYFGPGTRLTVT.

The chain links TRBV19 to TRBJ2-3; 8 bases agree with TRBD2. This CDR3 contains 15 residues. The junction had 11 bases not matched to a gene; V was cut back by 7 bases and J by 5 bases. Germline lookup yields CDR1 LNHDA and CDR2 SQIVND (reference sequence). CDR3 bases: TGTGCCAGTAATGATCCGAGCGGGAGTTTAGATACGCAGTATTTT. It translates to CASNDPSGSLDTQYF. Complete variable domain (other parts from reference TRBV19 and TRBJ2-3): DGGITQSPKYLFRKEGQNVTLSCEQNLNHDAMYWYRQDPGQGLRLIYYSQIVNDFQKGDIAEGYSVSREKKESFPLTVTSAQKNPTAFYLCASNDPSGSLDTQYFGPGTRLTVL.

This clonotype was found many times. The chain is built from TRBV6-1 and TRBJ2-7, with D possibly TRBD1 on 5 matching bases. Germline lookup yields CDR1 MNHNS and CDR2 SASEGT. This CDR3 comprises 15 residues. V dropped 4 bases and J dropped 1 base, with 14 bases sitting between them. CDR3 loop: CASSVPDTGSYEQYF. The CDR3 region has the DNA TGTGCCAGCAGTGTTCCGGACACCGGATCCTACGAGCAGTACTTC.

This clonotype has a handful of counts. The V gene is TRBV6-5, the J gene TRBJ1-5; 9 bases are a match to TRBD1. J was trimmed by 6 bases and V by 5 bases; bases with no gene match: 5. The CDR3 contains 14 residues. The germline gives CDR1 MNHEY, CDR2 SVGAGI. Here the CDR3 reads CASSPGQGRQPQHF. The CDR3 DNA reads TGTGCCAGCAGTCCCGGACAGGGGCGTCAGCCCCAGCATTTT.

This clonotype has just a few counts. The CDR3 bases are TGTGCCAGCAGGGGTTGGACACGTGAGCAGTACTTC. It yields the protein CASRGWTREQYF. The chain has TRBV2 and TRBJ2-7, with D possibly matching TRBD1 (5 bases). CDR3 length: 12 amino acids. Between the trimmed V and J ends, which lost 6 bases and 7 bases, there was a span of 13 bases. Germline CDR1 is SNHLY and CDR2 is FYNNEI.

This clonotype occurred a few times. CDR3: CASSVRPSGISYEQYF. The CDR3 DNA is TGTGCCAGCAGTGTTCGACCTAGCGGGATCTCCTACGAGCAGTACTTC. The V and J genes are TRBV2 and TRBJ2-7, with 9 bases lining up with TRBD2. Germline assignment: CDR1 SNHLY and CDR2 FYNNEI. Trimming at V came to 4 bases and at J to 0 bases, leaving 7 bases not matched to a gene. The CDR3 has 16 amino acids.

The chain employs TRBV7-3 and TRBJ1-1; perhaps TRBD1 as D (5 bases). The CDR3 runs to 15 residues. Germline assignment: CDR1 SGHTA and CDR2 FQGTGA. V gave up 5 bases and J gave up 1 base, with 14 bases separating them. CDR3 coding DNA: TGTGCCAGCAGCCCCCAGGGTCCCCCGAACACTGAAGCTTTCTTT. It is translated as CASSPQGPPNTEAFF. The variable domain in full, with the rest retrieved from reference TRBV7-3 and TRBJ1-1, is GAGVSQTPSNKVTEKGKYVELRCDPISGHTALYWYRQSLGQGPEFLIYFQGTGAADDSGLPNDRFFAVRPEGSVSTLKIQRTERGDSAVYLCASSPQGPPNTEAFFGQGTRLTVV.

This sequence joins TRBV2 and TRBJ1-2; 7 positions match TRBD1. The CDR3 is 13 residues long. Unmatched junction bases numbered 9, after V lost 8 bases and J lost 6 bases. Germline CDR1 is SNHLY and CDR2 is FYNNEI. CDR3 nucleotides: TGTGCCAGCCCTAAGGGACAGCTAAATGGCTACACCTTC. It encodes CASPKGQLNGYTF. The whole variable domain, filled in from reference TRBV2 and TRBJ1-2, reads EPEVTQTPSHQVTQMGQEVILRCVPISNHLYFYWYRQILGQKVEFLVSFYNNEISEKSEIFDDQFSVERPDGSNFTLKIRSTKLEDSAMYFCASPKGQLNGYTFGSGTRLTVV.

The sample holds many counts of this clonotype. The DNA for the CDR3 is TGTGCCAGCAGCGGCGGGAGAAGGGTCAGAGAGACCCAGTACTTC. This codes for CASSGGRRVRETQYF. The V gene is TRBV3-1, the J gene TRBJ2-5; 7 bases are a match to TRBD2. The CDR3 covers 15 residues. Germline V gene lookup returns CDR1 LGHDT and CDR2 YNNKEL (reference sequence). The junction had 10 bases not matched to a gene; V was cut back by 5 bases and J by 4 bases.

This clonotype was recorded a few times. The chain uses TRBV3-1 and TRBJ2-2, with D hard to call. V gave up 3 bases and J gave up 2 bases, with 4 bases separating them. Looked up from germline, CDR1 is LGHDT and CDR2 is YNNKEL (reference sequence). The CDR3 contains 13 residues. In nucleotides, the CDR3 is TGTGCCAGCAGCCATGACAACACCGGGGAGCTGTTTTTT. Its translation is CASSHDNTGELFF.

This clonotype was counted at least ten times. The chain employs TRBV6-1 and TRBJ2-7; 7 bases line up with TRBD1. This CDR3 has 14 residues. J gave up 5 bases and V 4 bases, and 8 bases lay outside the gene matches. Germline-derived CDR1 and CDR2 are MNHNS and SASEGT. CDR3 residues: CASSVTPTGDEQYF. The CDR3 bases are TGTGCCAGCAGTGTAACTCCAACAGGGGACGAGCAGTACTTC.

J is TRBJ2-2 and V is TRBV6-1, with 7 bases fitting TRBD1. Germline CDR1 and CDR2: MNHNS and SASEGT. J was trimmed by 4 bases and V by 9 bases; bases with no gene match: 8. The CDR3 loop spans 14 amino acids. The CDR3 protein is CASKRGPGTGELFF. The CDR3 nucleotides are TGTGCCAGTAAAAGGGGGCCTGGCACCGGGGAGCTGTTTTTT.

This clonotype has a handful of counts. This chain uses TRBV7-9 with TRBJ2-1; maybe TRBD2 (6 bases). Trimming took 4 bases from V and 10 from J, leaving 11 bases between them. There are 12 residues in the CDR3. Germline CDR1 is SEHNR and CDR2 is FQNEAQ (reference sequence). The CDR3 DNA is TGTGCCAGCAGCTCCCAGGCGGGGGAGCAGTTCTTC. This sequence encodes CASSSQAGEQFF.

The CDR3 region is CASSQDLWYEQYF. In DNA form, the CDR3 reads TGCGCCAGCAGCCAAGATTTGTGGTACGAGCAGTACTTC. This rearrangement joins TRBV4-1 to TRBJ2-7; D not resolved. The V gene lost 0 bases and the J gene lost 4 bases, with 7 bases spanning the gap. The CDR3 runs 13 residues. Germline V lookup: CDR1 MGHRA, CDR2 YSYEKL.

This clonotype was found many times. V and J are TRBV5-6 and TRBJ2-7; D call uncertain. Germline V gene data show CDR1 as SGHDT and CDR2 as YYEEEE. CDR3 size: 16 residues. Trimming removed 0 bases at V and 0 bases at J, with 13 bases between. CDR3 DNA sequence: TGTGCCAGCAGCTTGGCCAGAGGCGGCAGCTCCTACGAGCAGTACTTC. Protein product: CASSLARGGSSYEQYF.

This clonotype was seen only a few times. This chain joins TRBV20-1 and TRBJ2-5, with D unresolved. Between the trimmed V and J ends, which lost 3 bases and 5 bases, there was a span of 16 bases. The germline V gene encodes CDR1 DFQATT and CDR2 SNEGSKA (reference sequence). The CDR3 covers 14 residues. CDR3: CSASLYLSRETQYF. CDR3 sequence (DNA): TGCAGTGCTAGTTTGTATCTCTCAAGGGAGACCCAGTACTTC.

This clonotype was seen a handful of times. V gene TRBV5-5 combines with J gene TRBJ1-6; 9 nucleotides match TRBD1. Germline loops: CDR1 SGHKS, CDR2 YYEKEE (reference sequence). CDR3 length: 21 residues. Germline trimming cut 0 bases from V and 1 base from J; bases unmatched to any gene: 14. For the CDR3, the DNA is TGTGCCAGCAGCTTGGCGGGACAGGGCCTTAATAGGTGGTCCTATAATTCACCCCTCCACTTT. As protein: CASSLAGQGLNRWSYNSPLHF.

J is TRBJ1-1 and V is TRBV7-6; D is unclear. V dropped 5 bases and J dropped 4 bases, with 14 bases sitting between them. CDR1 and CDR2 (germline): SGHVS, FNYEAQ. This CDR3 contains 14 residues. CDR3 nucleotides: TGTGCCAGCAGCACTGGAGGAGGGCCCACTGAAGCTTTCTTT. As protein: CASSTGGGPTEAFF.

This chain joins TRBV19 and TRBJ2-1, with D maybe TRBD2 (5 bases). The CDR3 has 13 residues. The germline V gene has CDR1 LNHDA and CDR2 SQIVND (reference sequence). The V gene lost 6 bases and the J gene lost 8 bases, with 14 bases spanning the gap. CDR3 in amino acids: CASSFAGIDEQFF. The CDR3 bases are TGTGCCAGTAGCTTCGCGGGTATCGATGAGCAGTTCTTC.

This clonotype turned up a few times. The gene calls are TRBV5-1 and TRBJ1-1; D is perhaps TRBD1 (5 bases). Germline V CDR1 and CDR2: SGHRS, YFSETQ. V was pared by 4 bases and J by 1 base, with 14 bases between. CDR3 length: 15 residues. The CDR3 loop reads CASSPSSRGNTEAFF. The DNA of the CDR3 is TGCGCCAGCAGCCCCTCATCGAGGGGGAACACTGAAGCTTTCTTT.

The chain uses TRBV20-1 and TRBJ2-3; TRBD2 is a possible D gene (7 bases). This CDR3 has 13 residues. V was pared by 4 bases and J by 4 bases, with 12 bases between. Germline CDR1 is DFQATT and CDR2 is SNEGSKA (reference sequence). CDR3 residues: CSAILGGADTQYF. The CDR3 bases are TGCAGTGCTATTTTAGGGGGGGCAGATACGCAGTATTTT.

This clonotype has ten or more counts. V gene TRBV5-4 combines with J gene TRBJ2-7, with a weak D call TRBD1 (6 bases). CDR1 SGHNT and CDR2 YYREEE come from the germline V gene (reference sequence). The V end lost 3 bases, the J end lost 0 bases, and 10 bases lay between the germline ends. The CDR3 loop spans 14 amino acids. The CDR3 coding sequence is TGTGCCAGCAGCTCAGGGGTTAGCTCCTACGAGCAGTACTTC. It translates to CASSSGVSSYEQYF.